The 15 T cell receptor beta chains reported below all come from one sample, sequenced in a study of blood T cell repertoires in COVID-19. Profiling relied on immunoSEQ multiplex PCR, and the TCRdb table lists in-frame clones only, not all of them. The sample has about 220,000 clones; about 79% are singletons. Material for sequencing was PBMCs or T cells enriched from blood (not recorded which). The receptors originated from a woman in her thirties or forties with acute COVID-19.

This sequence joins TRBV11-2 and TRBJ1-1; a possible D gene is TRBD1 (6 bases). There are 12 residues in the CDR3. Germline loops: CDR1 SGHAT, CDR2 FQNNGV. Deletions cut 5 bases from V and 7 bases from J, with 11 bases between. CDR3: CASSHGQLEAFF. The CDR3 coding sequence is TGTGCCAGCAGCCACGGACAGCTTGAAGCTTTCTTT. The whole variable domain, filled in from reference TRBV11-2 and TRBJ1-1, reads EAGVAQSPRYKIIEKRQSVAFWCNPISGHATLYWYQQILGQGPKLLIQFQNNGVVDDSQLPKDRFSAERLKGVDSTLKIQPAKLEDSAVYLCASSHGQLEAFFGQGTRLTVV.

The J gene is TRBJ1-1, the V gene TRBV27; D remains unclear. Trimming removed 0 bases at V and 5 bases at J, with 7 bases between. Germline V gives CDR1 MNHEY, CDR2 SMNVEV (reference sequence). The CDR3 sequence is 13 residues long. The CDR3 spells CASSLSARTEAFF. Here the CDR3 DNA reads TGTGCCAGCAGTTTATCTGCGAGGACTGAAGCTTTCTTT.

This clone was seen once. The chain is built from TRBV6-1 and TRBJ1-6; the D gene is possibly TRBD1 (5 bases). Trimming left V 2 bases short and J 5 bases short, with 10 bases between. CDR1 and CDR2 from the germline V gene are MNHNS and SASEGT. This CDR3 spans 15 amino acids. For the CDR3, the DNA is TGTGCCAGCAGTGAAAGGGGTCCGGATAATTCACCCCTCCACTTT. Translation: CASSERGPDNSPLHF.

The gene calls are TRBV29-1 and TRBJ2-1; D is undetermined. The CDR3 has 15 amino acids. The germline V and J ends were trimmed by 3 bases and 4 bases, with 16 bases remaining between them. The germline V gene has CDR1 SQVTM and CDR2 ANQGSEA. CDR3 amino acids: CSVDVEAVKYNEQFF. For the CDR3, the DNA is TGCAGCGTTGATGTAGAGGCCGTCAAATACAATGAGCAGTTCTTC.

This chain connects TRBV6-1 to TRBJ2-5, with D possibly matching TRBD1 (6 bases). The CDR3 length is 14 residues. The ends were cut back, 3 bases at V and 7 bases at J, with 15 bases in the middle. The germline gives CDR1 MNHNS, CDR2 SASEGT. This CDR3 is CASSETGLGGTQYF. The CDR3 region has the DNA TGTGCCAGCAGTGAGACAGGTCTCGGTGGGACCCAGTACTTC.

Turning to this clone: Other DNA variants within this sample encode the same CDR3. The V and J genes are TRBV19 and TRBJ1-2, with 8 bases that match TRBD1. The germline V gene encodes CDR1 LNHDA and CDR2 SQIVND (reference sequence). Germline trimming cut 3 bases from V and 5 bases from J; bases unmatched to any gene: 8. The CDR3 has 15 amino acids. This CDR3 reads CASSIPGGAEYGYTF. The CDR3 nucleotides are TGTGCCAGTAGTATTCCAGGGGGCGCTGAATATGGCTACACCTTC.

The chain recombines TRBV24-1 with TRBJ1-1; D possibly corresponds to TRBD1 (6 bases). CDR1 is KGHDR and CDR2 is SFDVKD in the germline V gene. The CDR3 has 12 amino acids. Trimming pared 6 bases from V and 10 bases from J, leaving 14 bases between. Here the CDR3 DNA reads TGTGCCACCAGTACGAAAGGGACAAGAGCTTTCTTT. Its protein is CATSTKGTRAFF.

The rearrangement joins TRBV7-3 to TRBJ2-4, with 10 nucleotides matching TRBD1. The V segment lost 5 bases and the J segment 6 bases; nucleotides outside the gene matches: 4. Germline CDR1 and CDR2: SGHTA and FQGTGA. The CDR3 spans 14 residues. The CDR3 here is CASSMRDRGNIQYF. In DNA, the CDR3 is TGTGCCAGCAGCATGAGGGACAGGGGAAACATTCAGTACTTC. The full variable domain, with the rest looked up from reference TRBV7-3 and TRBJ2-4, is GAGVSQTPSNKVTEKGKYVELRCDPISGHTALYWYRQSLGQGPEFLIYFQGTGAADDSGLPNDRFFAVRPEGSVSTLKIQRTERGDSAVYLCASSMRDRGNIQYFGAGTRLSVL.

The chain employs TRBV6-5 and TRBJ2-7, with D unresolved. This CDR3 is built from 13 residues. The germline V gene encodes CDR1 MNHEY and CDR2 SVGAGI. Trimming left V 8 bases short and J 1 base short, with 12 bases between. The CDR3 nucleotides are TGTGCCAGCGGTTTGTCAGGATCCTACGAGCAGTACTTC. Translated: CASGLSGSYEQYF.

The chain joins TRBV4-3 to TRBJ2-3; TRBD1 matches at 8 bases. Germline V lookup: CDR1 LGHNA, CDR2 YSLEER. V shed 5 bases, J shed 4 bases, and the junction held 5 bases outside the gene matches. The CDR3 is 14 amino acids. This CDR3 is CASSKGQGPDTQYF. The CDR3 coding sequence is TGCGCCAGCAGCAAAGGACAGGGTCCAGATACGCAGTATTTT.

V and J are TRBV6-2 or TRBV6-3 and TRBJ1-3, with 7 bases lining up with TRBD1. V shed 5 bases, J shed 0 bases, and the junction held 4 bases outside the gene matches. The CDR3 consists of 15 residues. Germline assignment: CDR1 MNHEY and CDR2 SVGEGT. The CDR3 is CASSLTGTSGNTIYF. Here the CDR3 DNA reads TGTGCCAGCAGTCTGACAGGGACCTCTGGAAACACCATATATTTT.

The CDR3 nucleotides read TGTGCCAGCAGCTCCCAGCGGGCTTCCTACAATGAGCAGTTCTTC. It codes for CASSSQRASYNEQFF. This chain connects TRBV11-2 to TRBJ2-1, with D possibly matching TRBD2 (6 bases). The length of the CDR3 is 15 residues. V lost 4 bases to trimming and J lost 1 base, with 11 bases between them. Germline loops: CDR1 SGHAT, CDR2 FQNNGV.

This chain joins TRBV6-5 and TRBJ1-2; the match to TRBD1 covers 8 bases. The junction had 4 bases not matched to a gene; V was cut back by 6 bases and J by 7 bases. Per the germline V gene, CDR1 is MNHEY and CDR2 is SVGAGI. This CDR3 is built from 12 residues. The CDR3 nucleotides are TGTGCCAGCAGGGATACAGGGGGTGGCTACACCTTC. Encoded protein: CASRDTGGGYTF.

The rearrangement uses TRBV27 and TRBJ1-6; possibly TRBD1 for D (6 bases). Looked up from germline, CDR1 is MNHEY and CDR2 is SMNVEV (reference sequence). V gave up 6 bases and J gave up 0 bases, with 15 bases separating them. The CDR3 is made up of 17 amino acids. This chain's CDR3 is CASRYGGLSSYNSPLHF. CDR3 sequence (DNA): TGTGCCAGCAGATACGGGGGGCTAAGCTCCTATAATTCACCCCTCCACTTT.

The count of this clone is one. The chain has TRBV28 and TRBJ1-1; D might be TRBD1 (5 bases). This CDR3 is built from 15 residues. Germline CDR1 reads MDHEN; CDR2 reads SYDVKM. Trimming removed 2 bases from V and 1 base from J, with 11 bases in between. The CDR3 sequence is CASSLVGHGNTEAFF. CDR3 nucleotides: TGTGCCAGCAGTTTAGTGGGGCACGGGAACACTGAAGCTTTCTTT.